The 23 T cell receptor beta chains given below trace back to one sample, sequenced in a study of T-cell memory formation after mild COVID-19. TCRdb recomputed calls from the 5' RACE reads with MiXCR, one row per CDR3 protein. The table records about 200,000 distinct CDR3 sequences, over 7.5% of them present only once. Sequenced material: PBMCs or a T cell subset sorted from them (not recorded which). The source is a man aged 18 to 29 who had mild COVID-19 (a few samples of this study predate the infection). Cell type and time point are not known.

J is TRBJ2-3 and V is TRBV4-3, with TRBD1 matching over 8 bases. CDR1 and CDR2 (germline): LGHNA, YSLEER. The CDR3 is 15 residues long. Germline trimming cut 1 base from V and 2 bases from J; bases unmatched to any gene: 2. In DNA, the CDR3 is TGCGCCAGCAGCCAAGGGACAGGGATCACAGATACGCAGTATTTT. It is translated as CASSQGTGITDTQYF.

This clonotype was observed a handful of times. The V and J genes are TRBV6-2 or TRBV6-3 and TRBJ2-5; tentatively, D is TRBD1 (5 bases). In germline, CDR1 is MNHEY, CDR2 SVGEGT. The V and J ends lost 7 bases and 2 bases respectively, with 14 bases between them. The CDR3 is 14 residues long. The CDR3 protein is CASTQRGPQETQYF. CDR3 nucleotide sequence: TGTGCCAGCACCCAAAGGGGCCCACAAGAGACCCAGTACTTC.

This chain connects TRBV2 to TRBJ1-6; possible D gene TRBD1, 6 bases. Trimming shortened V by 5 bases and J by 7 bases, and 15 bases separated the two germline ends. This CDR3 is built from 15 residues. The V gene's germline CDR1 is SNHLY and CDR2 FYNNEI. The CDR3 coding sequence is TGTGCCAGCAGTTTACAGGGACTTGAGAATTCACCCCTCCACTTT. Protein: CASSLQGLENSPLHF.

This clonotype was seen at least ten times. The chain links TRBV12-3 or TRBV12-4 to TRBJ2-3; 7 nucleotides align to TRBD1. CDR3 length: 14 amino acids. The V gene end was trimmed by 6 bases and the J gene end by 12 bases; junction bases not matched to a gene: 15. Here the CDR3 DNA reads TGTGCCAGCAGCCCAGACCAAGCACAGGGGATACAGTATTTT. This codes for CASSPDQAQGIQYF.

This clonotype was seen only a few times. This chain joins TRBV12-3 or TRBV12-4 and TRBJ1-1; D gene ambiguous. The CDR3 spans 13 residues. V was cut by 2 bases and J by 10 bases, with 14 bases left in between. The CDR3 DNA reads TGTGCCAGCAGTTTAAATTTCGGTCTCGGAGCTTTCTTT. It yields the protein CASSLNFGLGAFF.

The chain carries TRBV7-3 and TRBJ2-5; D remains unclear. Germline V gene sequence: CDR1 SGHTA, CDR2 FQGTGA. V lost 1 base, J lost 2 bases, and 5 bases lay in between. The CDR3 covers 13 residues. The CDR3 nucleotides are TGTGCCAGCAGCTTAAGCATACAAGAGACCCAGTACTTC. It yields the protein CASSLSIQETQYF.

The sample holds many counts of this clonotype. CDR3 loop: CAWSGAGGFADTQYF. CDR3 coding DNA: TGTGCCTGGAGTGGCGCAGGGGGGTTCGCAGATACGCAGTATTTT. The V call is TRBV30, the J call TRBJ2-3; D might be TRBD1 (7 bases). V was pared by 1 base and J by 4 bases, with 15 bases between. The CDR3 has 15 amino acids. Germline assignment: CDR1 GTSNPN and CDR2 SVGIG (reference sequence).

This clonotype was recorded a few times. This rearrangement joins TRBV9 to TRBJ2-1; D is ambiguous. CDR1 and CDR2 (germline): SGDLS, YYNGEE. Trimming pared 4 bases from V and 7 bases from J, leaving 9 bases between. The CDR3 sequence is 12 residues long. This CDR3 is CASSPLSNEQFF. The DNA of the CDR3 is TGTGCCAGCAGCCCCCTTTCGAATGAGCAGTTCTTC.

This clonotype has only a few counts. The V gene is TRBV5-1, the J gene TRBJ2-5, with D possibly matching TRBD2 (6 bases). Germline V gene data show CDR1 as SGHRS and CDR2 as YFSETQ. V dropped 4 bases and J dropped 4 bases, with 11 bases sitting between them. There are 13 residues in the CDR3. CDR3 loop: CASSLRERETQYF. The CDR3 DNA follows: TGCGCCAGCAGCCTACGGGAGAGAGAGACCCAGTACTTC.

The chain joins TRBV2 to TRBJ1-1; D unresolved. The CDR3 covers 14 residues. Between the trimmed V and J ends, which lost 1 base and 1 base, there was a span of 7 bases. Per the germline V gene, CDR1 is SNHLY and CDR2 is FYNNEI. The CDR3 region is CASSEGAANTEAFF. Written as DNA, the CDR3 is TGTGCCAGCAGTGAAGGGGCAGCGAACACTGAAGCTTTCTTT.

V is TRBV5-1 and J is TRBJ2-5; a possible D gene is TRBD2 (6 bases). The CDR3 sequence is 15 residues long. The ends were cut back, 3 bases at V and 0 bases at J, with 12 bases in the middle. CDR1 is SGHRS and CDR2 is YFSETQ in the germline V gene. The chain's CDR3 is CASSSGVGYQETQYF. The CDR3 DNA follows: TGCGCCAGCAGCTCGGGAGTTGGGTACCAAGAGACCCAGTACTTC.

The CDR3 DNA is TGCAGTGCTAGAGGGGAGCGGGGGTTAGGGTCCGAGCAGTACTTC. It specifies CSARGERGLGSEQYF. This chain joins TRBV20-1 and TRBJ2-7, with 8 bases that match TRBD2. Losses at the gene ends were 1 base for V and 6 bases for J; bases not matched to a gene: 11. This CDR3 region has 15 residues. Germline V gives CDR1 DFQATT, CDR2 SNEGSKA (reference sequence).

This clonotype has just a few counts. This chain uses TRBV12-3 or TRBV12-4 with TRBJ2-3; 8 nucleotides align to TRBD2. CDR3 length: 16 residues. V dropped 3 bases and J dropped 1; count of bases not matched to a gene: 6. CDR3 sequence (DNA): TGTGCCAGCAGTTTGAAGCGGGGGACCCGCACAGATACGCAGTATTTT. This translates into CASSLKRGTRTDTQYF.

This clonotype has ten or more counts. The genes are TRBV3-1 and TRBJ1-3; D is unresolved. The CDR3 extends over 13 amino acids. V lost 4 bases to trimming and J lost 3 bases, with 7 bases between them. CDR1 and CDR2 from the germline V gene are LGHDT and YNNKEL (reference sequence). The CDR3 region has the DNA TGTGCCAGCAGCCTAGGAGGTGGAAACACCATATATTTT. Its protein is CASSLGGGNTIYF.

This clonotype was observed a few times. The chain employs TRBV20-1 and TRBJ2-3; no definite D call. V was trimmed by 6 bases and J by 1 base, leaving 11 bases between them. The CDR3 sequence is 13 residues long. Germline lookup yields CDR1 DFQATT and CDR2 SNEGSKA (reference sequence). The CDR3 region has the DNA TGCAGTGCGTTCGCCACCCGCACAGATACGCAGTATTTT. Its translation is CSAFATRTDTQYF.

The chain uses TRBV18 and TRBJ2-4, with 8 nucleotides matching TRBD1. This CDR3 spans 18 amino acids. J gave up 3 bases and V 1 base, and 11 bases lay outside the gene matches. CDR1 KGHSH and CDR2 LQKENI come from the germline V gene. The DNA of the CDR3 is TGTGCCAGCTCACCACGGGTCCCAGGGGGCCTCGGCAAAAACATTCAGTACTTC. This translates into CASSPRVPGGLGKNIQYF.

The table lists this clonotype with a few counts. The J gene is TRBJ2-1, the V gene TRBV5-1, with 10 positions matching TRBD1. The length of the CDR3 is 15 residues. Germline lookup yields CDR1 SGHRS and CDR2 YFSETQ. V was clipped by 1 base and J by 8 bases; unmatched bases: 6. This CDR3 reads CASSLRGQGLDEQFF. In DNA form, the CDR3 reads TGCGCCAGCAGCTTGAGGGGACAGGGGTTGGATGAGCAGTTCTTC. The whole variable domain, filled in from reference TRBV5-1 and TRBJ2-1, reads KAGVTQTPRYLIKTRGQQVTLSCSPISGHRSVSWYQQTPGQGLQFLFEYFSETQRNKGNFPGRFSGRQFSNSRSEMNVSTLELGDSALYLCASSLRGQGLDEQFFGPGTRLTVL.

There are a few counts of this clonotype. Compared with germline, one end of the junction differs, possibly owing to a read error. This chain connects TRBV12-3 or TRBV12-4 to TRBJ1-4; possibly TRBD1 for D (6 bases). CDR3 size: 11 residues. CDR3 in amino acids: CASSLEGTPTF. The CDR3 bases are TGTGCCAGCAGTCTAGAGGGGACACCCACTTTT.

This clonotype was picked up a small number of times. This chain's CDR3 is CASSPRQAYPGPQHF. The CDR3 bases are TGCGCCAGCAGCCCCCGTCAGGCCTACCCGGGGCCCCAGCATTTT. This chain links TRBV4-1 with TRBJ1-5, with no clear D. The CDR3 length is 15 residues. Per the germline V gene, CDR1 is MGHRA and CDR2 is YSYEKL. V was trimmed by 4 bases and J by 9 bases, leaving 19 bases between them.

The V and J genes are TRBV6-1 and TRBJ2-5, with TRBD1 matching 9 bases. V lost 9 bases, J lost 5 bases, and 7 bases stayed unmatched. Per germline, CDR1 MNHNS and CDR2 SASEGT. This CDR3 has 13 residues. The CDR3 bases are TGTGCCAGTGGGGACAGGGCGGCTGAGACCCAGTACTTC. Protein sequence: CASGDRAAETQYF.

In its sample, this clonotype was seen many times. The V gene is TRBV5-1, the J gene TRBJ2-1; 9 bases match TRBD2. V shed 1 base and J 4 bases; nucleotides not matched to a gene: 3. Germline V CDR1 and CDR2: SGHRS, YFSETQ. CDR3 size: 15 residues. CDR3 DNA sequence: TGCGCCAGCAGCTTGCGTAGCGGGAGTTACAATGAGCAGTTCTTC. As protein: CASSLRSGSYNEQFF.

Only a few counts were recorded for this clonotype. The chain carries TRBV9 and TRBJ2-1; D gene ambiguous. Trimming stripped 4 bases from V and 10 bases from J, with 9 bases between. Germline V lookup: CDR1 SGDLS, CDR2 YYNGEE. CDR3 length: 11 amino acids. DNA of the CDR3: TGTGCCAGCAGCCATAACCGGGAGCAGTTCTTC. As protein: CASSHNREQFF. Filled out from reference TRBV9 and TRBJ2-1, the complete variable domain reads DSGVTQTPKHLITATGQRVTLRCSPRSGDLSVYWYQQSLDQGLQFLIQYYNGEERAKGNILERFSAQQFPDLHSELNLSSLELGDSALYFCASSHNREQFFGPGTRLTVL.

This chain joins TRBV7-2 and TRBJ2-2; 9 bases match TRBD2. The CDR3 is 14 residues long. Looked up from germline, CDR1 is SGHTA and CDR2 is FQGNSA. V lost 6 bases to trimming and J lost 1 base; unmatched junction nucleotides: 0. The CDR3, as DNA: TGTGCCAGCAGTAGCGGGGGGAACACCGGGGAGCTGTTTTTT. Translated: CASSSGGNTGELFF.